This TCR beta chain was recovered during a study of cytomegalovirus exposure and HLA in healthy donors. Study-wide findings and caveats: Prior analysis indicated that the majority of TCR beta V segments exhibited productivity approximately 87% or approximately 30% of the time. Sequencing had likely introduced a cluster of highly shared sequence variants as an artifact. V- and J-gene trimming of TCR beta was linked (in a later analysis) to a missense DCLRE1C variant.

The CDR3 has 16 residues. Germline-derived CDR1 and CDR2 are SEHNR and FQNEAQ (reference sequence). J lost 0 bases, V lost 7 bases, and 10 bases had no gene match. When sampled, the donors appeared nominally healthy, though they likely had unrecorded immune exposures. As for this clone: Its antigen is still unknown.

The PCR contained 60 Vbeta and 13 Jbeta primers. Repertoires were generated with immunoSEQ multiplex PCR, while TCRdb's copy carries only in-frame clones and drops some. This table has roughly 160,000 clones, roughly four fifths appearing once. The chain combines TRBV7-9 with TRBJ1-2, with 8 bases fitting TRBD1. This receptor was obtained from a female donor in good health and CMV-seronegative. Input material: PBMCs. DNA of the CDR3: TGTGCCAGCAAGTCCCAGACAGGGGCTACTAACTATGGCTACACCTTC. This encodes CASKSQTGATNYGYTF.